A selection of T cell receptor beta chains follows, all from one sample in a study of blood T cell repertoires in COVID-19. Sequencing was performed with immunoSEQ multiplex PCR; in TCRdb, only in-frame clones are kept and a portion is missing. This table holds roughly 250,000 clones, 65% to 80% found once. The material sequenced was peripheral blood. Every receptor here comes from a woman between 35 and 50 years old with active or convalescent COVID-19. Both conserved end residues are part of each CDR3. The D gene is left open where the match is weak. Some rows mark clone size as missing; the rest say once, few, many or name a class of expanded clone.

TRBV24-1	TRBJ1-2	few	NA	CATSDLQMADGYTF	TGTGCCACCAGTGATTTGCAGATGGCAGATGGCTACACCTTC
TRBV5-3	TRBJ2-6	NA	TRBD1	CARSGRDRGRPGANVLTF	TGTGCCAGAAGCGGAAGGGACAGGGGGCGCCCTGGGGCCAACGTCCTGACTTTC
TRBV7-2	TRBJ2-2	NA	NA	CASSLRTRNTGELFF	TGTGCCAGCAGCTTACGGACACGTAACACCGGGGAGCTGTTTTTT
TRBV5-1	TRBJ2-1	NA	TRBD2	CASSGTSGGSNEQFF	TGCGCCAGCAGCGGGACTAGCGGGGGTTCCAATGAGCAGTTCTTC
TRBV7-3	TRBJ2-1	once	TRBD1	CASSPGQGGRGVQFF	TGTGCCAGCAGCCCCGGACAGGGGGGAAGGGGAGTGCAGTTCTTC
TRBV30	TRBJ1-4	NA	NA	CAGDLTGFEKLFF	TGTGCCGGGGACCTGACAGGTTTCGAAAAACTGTTTTTT
TRBV2	TRBJ2-3	once	TRBD1	CASSEQGVVTDTQYF	TGTGCCAGCAGTGAACAGGGGGTCGTTACAGATACGCAGTATTTT
TRBV20-1	TRBJ1-5	NA	TRBD1	CSASTGADQPQHF	TGCAGTGCTAGTACAGGGGCGGACCAGCCCCAGCATTTT
TRBV5-1	TRBJ1-6	NA	TRBD1	CVTDREPYSPLHF	TGCGTGACGGACAGGGAACCGTATTCACCCCTCCACTTT
TRBV29-1	TRBJ2-2	NA	NA	CSVGGTPTGELFF	TGCAGCGTTGGGGGGACACCCACCGGGGAGCTGTTTTTT
TRBV18	TRBJ1-2	NA	NA	CASSPPGRRVGTF	TGTGCCAGCTCACCACCAGGCAGGCGGGTCGGGACCTTC
TRBV5-1	TRBJ2-7	NA	TRBD1	CASSQTGGFLDEQYF	TGCGCCAGCAGCCAAACAGGGGGATTTCTGGACGAGCAGTACTTC
TRBV29-1	TRBJ1-2	NA	NA	CSVVRANYGYTF	TGCAGCGTTGTCAGGGCGAACTATGGCTACACCTTC
TRBV5-1	TRBJ1-2	NA	NA	CASSFSQTGGYGYTF	TGCGCCAGCAGCTTTTCCCAGACGGGGGGCTATGGCTACACCTTC
TRBV11-2	TRBJ1-6	NA	TRBD1	CASSFSGTDSPLHF	TGTGCCAGCAGCTTTTCAGGGACAGATTCACCCCTCCACTTT
TRBV18	TRBJ1-3	NA	NA	CASSPPGRGISGNTIYF	TGTGCCAGCTCACCACCGGGCAGGGGCATCTCTGGAAACACCATATATTTT
TRBV6-6	TRBJ1-5	once	TRBD1	CASRGPGQGLNQPQHF	TGTGCCAGCAGGGGACCGGGACAGGGGTTGAATCAGCCCCAGCATTTT
TRBV4-2	TRBJ2-1	few	NA	CASSQFEGGDYNEQFF	TGTGCCAGCAGCCAATTCGAGGGGGGGGACTACAATGAGCAGTTCTTC
TRBV9	TRBJ2-2	NA	NA	CASSVASQANTGELFF	TGTGCCAGCAGCGTAGCTAGCCAGGCGAACACCGGGGAGCTGTTTTTT
TRBV18	TRBJ1-4	NA	TRBD1	CASWTGVTNEKLFF	TGTGCCAGCTGGACAGGGGTGACTAATGAAAAACTGTTTTTT
TRBV5-8	TRBJ1-5	NA	NA	CASSLARGGDQPQHF	TGTGCCAGCAGCTTGGCCAGGGGTGGGGATCAGCCCCAGCATTTT
TRBV5-1	TRBJ1-2	once	NA	CASSLDRAYGYTF	TGCGCCAGCAGCTTGGACAGGGCCTATGGCTACACCTTC
TRBV29-1	TRBJ2-1	NA	NA	CSVEIRRSNNEQFF	TGCAGCGTTGAGATAAGGAGGTCCAACAATGAGCAGTTCTTC
TRBV5-4	TRBJ2-3	NA	NA	CASSLRGGGDTQYF	TGTGCCAGCAGCCTGAGGGGGGGCGGAGATACGCAGTATTTT
TRBV11-2	TRBJ2-7	NA	TRBD1	CASSSHRGRSYEQYF	TGTGCCAGCAGCTCTCACAGGGGGCGCTCCTACGAGCAGTACTTC
TRBV5-1	TRBJ2-7	NA	TRBD2	CASSLEPGGYEQYF	TGCGCCAGCAGCTTGGAACCGGGGGGCTACGAGCAGTACTTC
TRBV28	TRBJ1-4	NA	TRBD1	CASSSAGTGNEKLFF	TGTGCCAGCAGTTCAGCCGGGACAGGGAACGAAAAACTGTTTTTT
TRBV5-4	TRBJ1-1	NA	TRBD1	CASSPGTGAKKNTEAFF	TGTGCCAGCAGCCCTGGGACAGGGGCAAAAAAGAACACTGAAGCTTTCTTT
TRBV6-6	TRBJ2-1	NA	NA	CASSRGLSYNEQFF	TGTGCCAGCAGTAGGGGCCTTTCCTACAATGAGCAGTTCTTC
TRBV5-8	TRBJ1-1	NA	TRBD1	CASSPTGWNTEAFF	TGTGCCAGCAGCCCGACAGGGTGGAACACTGAAGCTTTCTTT
TRBV29-1	TRBJ2-7	NA	NA	CSVVQGSYEQYF	TGCAGCGTTGTGCAGGGGTCCTACGAGCAGTACTTC
TRBV24-1	TRBJ1-5	NA	NA	CATSDFNRNQPQHF	TGTGCCACCAGTGATTTTAACAGGAATCAGCCCCAGCATTTT
TRBV6-1	TRBJ1-2	few	NA	CASSEAGGLGGYTF	TGTGCCAGCAGTGAAGCGGGGGGGCTCGGAGGCTACACCTTC
TRBV6-5	TRBJ1-1	NA	NA	CASSYSGVNTEAFF	TGTGCCAGCAGTTACTCCGGGGTGAACACTGAAGCTTTCTTT
TRBV28	TRBJ1-1	NA	TRBD1	CASRGTGNTEAFF	TGTGCCAGCAGGGGGACAGGTAACACTGAAGCTTTCTTT
TRBV7-3	TRBJ2-7	NA	NA	CASSLMGLPYEQYF	TGTGCCAGCAGCTTAATGGGACTCCCCTACGAGCAGTACTTC
TRBV11-2	TRBJ2-2	NA	TRBD2	CASSPGGGITGELFF	TGTGCCAGCAGCCCGGGAGGGGGGATCACCGGGGAGCTGTTTTTT
TRBV19	TRBJ1-1	NA	NA	CASSQTANTEAFF	TGTGCCAGTAGCCAGACAGCCAACACTGAAGCTTTCTTT
TRBV4-1	TRBJ1-6	NA	TRBD1	CASSQEDRAHSPLHF	TGCGCCAGCAGCCAAGAGGACAGGGCTCATTCACCCCTCCACTTT
TRBV5-8	TRBJ1-1	once	NA	CASSLALGDTEAFF	TGTGCCAGCAGCTTGGCCCTGGGCGACACTGAAGCTTTCTTT
TRBV30	TRBJ1-2	NA	NA	CAWSVGGGYTF	TGTGCCTGGAGTGTAGGAGGCGGCTACACCTTC